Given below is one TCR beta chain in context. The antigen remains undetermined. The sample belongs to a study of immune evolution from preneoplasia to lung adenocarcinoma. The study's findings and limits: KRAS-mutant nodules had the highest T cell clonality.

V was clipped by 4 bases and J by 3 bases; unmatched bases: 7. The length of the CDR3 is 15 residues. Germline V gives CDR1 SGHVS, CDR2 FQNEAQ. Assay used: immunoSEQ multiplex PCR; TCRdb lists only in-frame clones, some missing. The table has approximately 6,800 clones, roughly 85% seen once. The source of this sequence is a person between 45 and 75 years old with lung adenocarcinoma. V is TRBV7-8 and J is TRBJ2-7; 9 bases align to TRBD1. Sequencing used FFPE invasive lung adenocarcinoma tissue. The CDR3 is CASSSSMGQGYEQYF. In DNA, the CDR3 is TGTGCCAGCAGCTCTTCTATGGGACAGGGCTACGAGCAGTACTTC.